The entry that follows covers one T cell receptor (beta chain) sequence. Pooled together were second doses at about 4 or about 12 weeks. This sample is part of a study of T cell responses to AZD1222 COVID-19 vaccine. V was clipped by 2 bases and J by 3 bases; unmatched bases: 6. The germline V gene encodes CDR1 SGHTA and CDR2 FQGNSA. The CDR3 spans 15 residues. The protocol was immunoSEQ multiplex PCR, while the TCRdb copy is restricted to in-frame clones and leaves out a portion. The sample carries some 170,000 clones, about 92% recorded once. The source of this sequence is an adult who received the AZD1222 COVID-19 vaccine. The starting material was peripheral blood, obtained 28 days after the second AZD1222 dose. This sequence joins TRBV7-2 and TRBJ1-2; 7 bases map to TRBD1. CDR3 protein: CASSLQGGVDYGYTF. DNA for the CDR3: TGTGCCAGCAGCTTACAGGGGGGGGTGGACTATGGCTACACCTTC.